The clone carrying this T cell receptor (beta chain) was found many times. Ophthalmopathy cases met thresholds of Clinical Activity Score at least 3, NOSPECS grade at least 4 and duration under 3 months. Exclusion followed for patients with uncontrolled infection, other autoimmune disease, pregnancy or lactation. Diagnosis relied on clinical symptoms, serum thyroxine and TRAb, thyroid ultrasound and orbital computed tomography. Fresh peripheral blood, roughly 9.8 ml of it, supplied the PBMCs. The CDR3 sequence is 14 residues long. Trimming at V came to 6 bases and at J to 7 bases, leaving 11 bases not matched to a gene. Germline V gene lookup returns CDR1 SGHAT and CDR2 FQNNGV. Amplified TCR beta CDR3 regions derived from RNA transcripts. The TCR CDR3 first-round RT-PCR relied on the HTBI primer set. TCRdb fed the multiplex PCR reads into MiXCR, producing one record per CDR3 protein. The sample has hundreds of thousands of distinct CDR3 sequences, about 14% seen once; the top ten hold 13%.

The data stem from a study of T cells in Graves' hyperthyroidism and ophthalmopathy. Sequencing was done on a sample of blood. This TCR came from a man aged 18 to 30 with Graves' ophthalmopathy. The chain has TRBV11-2 and TRBJ2-7; TRBD2 matches 8 bases. CDR3 DNA: TGTGCCAGCAGACGACTAGCGAAAGACAGGGAGCAGTACTTC. This gives the protein CASRRLAKDREQYF.